The 23 T cell receptor beta chains below were found in one sample sequenced in a study of spatial heterogeneity in lung cancer. TCRdb reprocessed the 5' RACE reads via MiXCR and lists one record per CDR3 protein. The sample holds roughly 75,000 distinct CDR3 sequences, 13% seen once. Time point denoted: sample taken at primary tumor resection. Without sorting, whole RNA was sequenced from tumor, nontumor lung or frozen PBMC. Sequenced material: PBMCs, taken at surgery. The receptors derive from a male donor with early-stage non-small cell lung cancer.

This clonotype was recorded a few times. The chain recombines TRBV20-1 with TRBJ2-3; 12 bases are a match to TRBD2. Losses at the gene ends were 5 bases for V and 4 bases for J; bases not matched to a gene: 10. The CDR3 is 16 residues long. Germline CDR1 DFQATT, CDR2 SNEGSKA (reference sequence). The CDR3 here is CSAPSSSGRVADTQYF. The CDR3 DNA reads as TGCAGTGCTCCATCGTCTAGCGGGAGGGTCGCAGATACGCAGTATTTT.

This clonotype was recorded at least ten times. The chain recombines TRBV11-2 with TRBJ2-3; the D gene is possibly TRBD2 (5 bases). CDR3 length equals 16 residues. V was clipped by 0 bases and J by 7 bases, with 17 bases between them. Per the germline V gene, CDR1 is SGHAT and CDR2 is FQNNGV. CDR3 DNA sequence: TGTGCCAGCAGCTTAGATATGATGGGAGTACGGTATACGCAGTATTTT. It yields the protein CASSLDMMGVRYTQYF.

The chain joins TRBV19 to TRBJ2-1; a possible D gene is TRBD2 (5 bases). This CDR3 has 13 amino acids. The germline V gene encodes CDR1 LNHDA and CDR2 SQIVND (reference sequence). The V and J ends lost 11 bases and 5 bases respectively, with 16 bases between them. CDR3 loop: CAGSSKGDNEQFF. CDR3 coding DNA: TGTGCCGGTTCATCTAAGGGAGACAATGAGCAGTTCTTC.

This clonotype was counted only a few times. The chain is built from TRBV12-3 or TRBV12-4 and TRBJ2-7; the D gene is possibly TRBD2 (6 bases). This CDR3 comprises 14 residues. V lost 3 bases and J 6 bases, leaving 15 bases between the germline ends. CDR3 sequence: CASSFGPKGGEQYF. The CDR3, as DNA: TGTGCCAGCAGTTTTGGGCCCAAGGGAGGCGAGCAGTACTTC.

The chain combines TRBV24-1 with TRBJ2-5, with TRBD2 as a possible D gene (5 bases). The CDR3 runs to 15 residues. The V and J ends lost 2 bases and 3 bases respectively, with 12 bases between them. Germline CDR1 is KGHDR and CDR2 is SFDVKD. CDR3 in amino acids: CATSDSADGEETQYF. CDR3 bases: TGTGCCACCAGTGATTCCGCGGACGGGGAAGAGACCCAGTACTTC.

This chain joins TRBV11-3 and TRBJ2-6; D remains unclear. Germline V gives CDR1 SGHNT, CDR2 YENEEA. There are 16 residues in the CDR3. V was pared by 3 bases and J by 1 base, with 10 bases between. The DNA of the CDR3 is TGTGCCAGCAGCTTGCCCCAGGTTTCTGGGGCCAACGTCCTGACTTTC. This codes for CASSLPQVSGANVLTF.

This clonotype was observed a handful of times. This chain uses TRBV24-1 with TRBJ1-5; 8 bases match TRBD1. This CDR3 spans 15 amino acids. Germline loops: CDR1 KGHDR, CDR2 SFDVKD. Unmatched junction bases numbered 6, after V lost 6 bases and J lost 3 bases. CDR3 coding DNA: TGTGCCACCAGTAGTGGACAGGGTCCCAATCAGCCCCAGCATTTT. Its protein is CATSSGQGPNQPQHF.

The genes are TRBV20-1 and TRBJ1-6; 9 bases line up with TRBD1. The CDR3 runs to 13 residues. The V and J ends lost 3 bases and 8 bases, in that order; junction bases with no gene match: 2. Looked up from germline, CDR1 is DFQATT and CDR2 is SNEGSKA (reference sequence). The CDR3 sequence: CSASGDRDSPLHF. The CDR3 DNA is TGCAGTGCTAGCGGGGACAGGGATTCACCCCTCCACTTT.

The table lists this clonotype with a few counts. The V and J genes are TRBV20-1 and TRBJ1-4; D gene uncertain. CDR1 and CDR2 from the germline V gene are DFQATT and SNEGSKA (reference sequence). V was shortened by 5 bases and J by 7 bases, with 11 bases between the two germline ends. The CDR3 has 12 residues. The CDR3 nucleotides are TGCAGTGCTGCTCCGGGAGGTGAAAAACTGTTTTTT. Translated, it gives CSAAPGGEKLFF.

This clonotype was found many times. The chain combines TRBV4-1 with TRBJ2-3; D not certain. The CDR3 is 17 amino acids. V lost 1 base and J 2 bases, leaving 16 bases between the germline ends. Germline lookup yields CDR1 MGHRA and CDR2 YSYEKL. The CDR3 loop is CASSQGGGGSYTDTQYF. CDR3 in DNA: TGCGCCAGCAGCCAAGGGGGTGGCGGATCTTACACAGATACGCAGTATTTT.

This clonotype was counted ten times or more. J is TRBJ1-1 and V is TRBV9; D gene unclear. Trimming removed 4 bases from V and 4 bases from J, with 17 bases in between. Germline V gives CDR1 SGDLS, CDR2 YYNGEE. This CDR3 is built from 15 residues. CDR3 in amino acids: CASSTRETGTTEAFF. The CDR3 DNA reads TGTGCCAGCAGCACCCGGGAGACGGGAACCACTGAAGCTTTCTTT.

This clonotype showed up many times. The V call is TRBV9, the J call TRBJ2-4; a possible D gene is TRBD1 (5 bases). This CDR3 region has 16 residues. V lost 0 bases and J 0 bases, leaving 10 bases between the germline ends. The germline V gene has CDR1 SGDLS and CDR2 YYNGEE. The CDR3 sequence: CASSVDGQGAKNIQYF. The CDR3 DNA follows: TGTGCCAGCAGCGTAGATGGTCAGGGAGCCAAAAACATTCAGTACTTC.

This clonotype was counted at least ten times. J is TRBJ2-2 and V is TRBV3-1; D not resolved. Germline lookup yields CDR1 LGHDT and CDR2 YNNKEL (reference sequence). The CDR3 length is 12 residues. V lost 1 base and J lost 7, with 4 bases in between. The CDR3 bases are TGTGCCAGCAGCCAAGCTTACGGGGAGCTGTTTTTT. Encoded protein: CASSQAYGELFF.

The table lists this clonotype with many counts. This chain joins TRBV6-2 or TRBV6-3 and TRBJ2-7, with D perhaps matching TRBD1 (6 bases). CDR1 is MNHEY and CDR2 is SVGEGT in the germline V gene. CDR3 length: 15 amino acids. The V gene lost 2 bases and the J gene lost 3 bases, with 14 bases spanning the gap. CDR3 loop: CASSYRGQLNYEQYF. The CDR3 DNA sequence: TGTGCCAGCAGTTACCGCGGACAGTTAAACTACGAGCAGTACTTC.

The table lists this clonotype with a count of one. The rearrangement links TRBV10-3 to TRBJ1-1, with 9 bases lining up with TRBD1. V trimming: 11 bases; J trimming: 1 base; junction bases outside the gene matches: 8. Germline CDR1 reads ENHRY; CDR2 reads SYGVKD. The CDR3 is 14 amino acids. The CDR3 reads CAGARTGENTEAFF. CDR3 coding DNA: TGTGCCGGCGCCCGGACAGGGGAGAACACTGAAGCTTTCTTT.

The table lists this clonotype with many counts. V is TRBV6-2 or TRBV6-3 and J is TRBJ2-5, with D tentatively TRBD2 (7 bases). Germline-derived CDR1 and CDR2 are MNHEY and SVGEGT. The CDR3 is made up of 17 amino acids. V was cut by 4 bases and J by 0 bases, with 18 bases left in between. The chain's CDR3 is CASSSPGGGQYQETQYF. The CDR3 region has the DNA TGTGCCAGCAGTTCCCCGGGGGGCGGCCAGTACCAAGAGACCCAGTACTTC.

At least ten counts were recorded for this clonotype. Here the CDR3 reads CSVLSSRYSYEQYF. The CDR3 coding sequence is TGCAGCGTCCTTAGTAGCCGATATTCCTACGAGCAGTACTTC. This chain connects TRBV29-1 to TRBJ2-7; D unclear. The germline CDR1 and CDR2 sequences are SQVTM and ANQGSEA. The CDR3 sequence is 14 residues long. V lost 6 bases to trimming and J lost 1 base, with 16 bases between them.

The chain carries TRBV5-1 and TRBJ2-5, with D hard to call. The germline V and J ends were trimmed by 0 bases and 1 base, with 10 bases remaining between them. Germline CDR1 and CDR2: SGHRS and YFSETQ. This CDR3 comprises 15 residues. CDR3: CASSLGSGLQETQYF. CDR3 in DNA: TGCGCCAGCAGCTTGGGGTCAGGCCTCCAAGAGACCCAGTACTTC.

This clonotype came up a few times. The V gene is TRBV12-3 or TRBV12-4, the J gene TRBJ1-5; no definite D call. This CDR3 has 13 residues. Trimming shortened V by 5 bases and J by 5 bases, and 10 bases separated the two germline ends. The CDR3 sequence is CASSPMLDQPQHF. CDR3 DNA sequence: TGTGCCAGCAGTCCTATGCTCGATCAGCCCCAGCATTTT.

The chain carries TRBV12-3 or TRBV12-4 and TRBJ1-1, with 7 bases matching TRBD1. V shed 6 bases and J 4 bases; nucleotides not matched to a gene: 5. The CDR3 sequence is 13 residues long. This CDR3 is CASRTSGGTEAFF. CDR3 in DNA: TGTGCCAGCAGAACATCAGGGGGCACTGAAGCTTTCTTT.

This clonotype was seen at least ten times. The J gene is TRBJ2-1, the V gene TRBV5-5; 13 bases are a match to TRBD2. V lost 0 bases to trimming and J lost 10 bases; unmatched junction nucleotides: 4. CDR1 and CDR2 (germline): SGHKS, YYEKEE (reference sequence). This CDR3 spans 15 amino acids. The CDR3 here is CASSLEGLAGEEQFF. The DNA of the CDR3 is TGTGCCAGCAGCTTGGAAGGACTAGCGGGAGAAGAGCAGTTCTTC.

This chain connects TRBV28 to TRBJ2-5, with 7 bases fitting TRBD1. The CDR3 has 14 residues. CDR1 and CDR2 (germline): MDHEN, SYDVKM. V lost 4 bases and J lost 1; bases outside the gene matches: 3. The CDR3 here is CASSSGQSQETQYF. The CDR3 nucleotides read TGTGCCAGCAGTTCGGGACAGTCCCAAGAGACCCAGTACTTC.

The chain couples TRBV5-1 to TRBJ2-5; the D gene is possibly TRBD2 (5 bases). V lost 0 bases, J lost 2 bases, and 14 bases lay in between. Looked up from germline, CDR1 is SGHRS and CDR2 is YFSETQ. This CDR3 region has 16 residues. Written as DNA, the CDR3 is TGCGCCAGCAGCTTGGTGGGTAGCGTTGCACAAGAGACCCAGTACTTC. Translating gives CASSLVGSVAQETQYF.